The rows below give T cell receptor beta chains drawn from one sample of a study of blood T cell repertoires in COVID-19. Clones were read by immunoSEQ multiplex PCR, and TCRdb kept only the in-frame ones, dropping some. Of about 23,000 clones listed, under 95% are singletons. The sample taken for sequencing was peripheral blood. The receptors here all came from a woman aged 45-60 years with active COVID-19. Each CDR3 is given with its conserved first and last residue. D genes are given only for firm matches. Rows may omit the clone size; those that give it use once, few, many or a size class.

length,V,J,D,size,DNA,CDR3
13,TRBV20-1,TRBJ2-1,TRBD2,.,TGCAGTGCTAGTAGGGCGGGGGAAGGTCAGCAGTTCTTC,CSASRAGEGQQFF
14,TRBV7-7,TRBJ2-3,.,once,TGTGCTAGCAGCCCCACGGGTAGCACAGATACGCAGTATTTT,CASSPTGSTDTQYF
16,TRBV2,TRBJ2-3,TRBD2,.,TGTGCCAGCAGTGATTTAGCGGGAGGGCCGGTAGATACGCAGTATTTT,CASSDLAGGPVDTQYF
11,TRBV27,TRBJ2-7,.,.,TGTGCCAGCAGACTCGGCTACGAGCAGTACTTC,CASRLGYEQYF
15,TRBV5-8,TRBJ2-2,.,.,TGTGCCAGCAGCTTGGGGCTGATTAACACCGGGGAGCTGTTTTTT,CASSLGLINTGELFF
15,TRBV7-3,TRBJ2-7,TRBD2,few,TGTGCCAGCAGCTTATGGTTAGCGGGAGAGCAGGAGCAGTACTTC,CASSLWLAGEQEQYF
17,TRBV4-1,TRBJ1-5,TRBD1,.,TGCGCCAGCAGCCAAGATTCAGGGACAGAGAACAATCAGCCCCAGCATTTT,CASSQDSGTENNQPQHF
15,TRBV2,TRBJ1-6,.,.,TGTGCCAGCAGTGGGGAGGGGACATCTAATTCACCCCTCCACTTT,CASSGEGTSNSPLHF
15,TRBV10-1,TRBJ2-5,TRBD2,once,TGCGCCAGCAGTGACGGAGCGGGAGGTCAAGAGACCCAGTACTTC,CASSDGAGGQETQYF
14,TRBV28,TRBJ1-2,TRBD1,.,TGTGCCAGCAGAAGTGGACAGGGGAATGAAGGCTACACCTTC,CASRSGQGNEGYTF
14,TRBV28,TRBJ2-7,.,.,TGTGCCAGCAGTTTCCCGGGACTTAACTACGAGCAGTACTTC,CASSFPGLNYEQYF
12,TRBV27,TRBJ1-2,TRBD1,.,TGTGCCAGCAGTTCGACAGGGATCGGCTACACCTTC,CASSSTGIGYTF
20,TRBV6-1,TRBJ1-5,.,.,TGTGCCAGCAGTGAACCCACTCGAGTTTCAGGCTGGAACAGCAATCAGCCCCAGCATTTT,CASSEPTRVSGWNSNQPQHF
14,TRBV7-6,TRBJ1-4,TRBD1,.,TGTGCCAGCAGCTCGGGACAGGGTACCGAAAAACTGTTTTTT,CASSSGQGTEKLFF
19,TRBV2,TRBJ1-5,.,.,TGTGCCAGCAGTGAAGTGAATATACGGGGAGGGCGCGTTACTCAGCCCCAGCATTTT,CASSEVNIRGGRVTQPQHF
14,TRBV2,TRBJ2-5,TRBD1,.,TGTGCCAGCAGTCCAGACAGGGCTCGGGAGACCCAGTACTTC,CASSPDRARETQYF
14,TRBV19,TRBJ1-3,.,.,TGTGCCAGTAGTATAAACGGTGTCGGAAACACCATATATTTT,CASSINGVGNTIYF
14,TRBV5-6,TRBJ2-7,TRBD1,.,TGTGCCAGCAGGAGGACAGGGGGCACCTACGAGCAGTACTTC,CASRRTGGTYEQYF
13,TRBV28,TRBJ1-2,TRBD1,.,TGTGCCAGCAGCCAAAGACAGGGCTATGGCTACACCTTC,CASSQRQGYGYTF
15,TRBV6-1,TRBJ1-2,TRBD1,.,TGTGCCAGCAGTGACCCTCGACAGGGCGACTATGGCTACACCTTC,CASSDPRQGDYGYTF
16,TRBV5-1,TRBJ2-5,.,once,TGCGCCAGCAGCTCTGACCAGGGCAGATCGGAAGAGACCCAGTACTTC,CASSSDQGRSEETQYF
13,TRBV12-3/TRBV12-4,TRBJ1-1,.,.,TGTGCCAGCACCGGACAGTTGGGGACTGAAGCTTTCTTT,CASTGQLGTEAFF
15,TRBV5-5,TRBJ1-5,.,once,TGTGCCAGCAGCATAGGACAGATACCAAATCAGCCCCAGCATTTT,CASSIGQIPNQPQHF
15,TRBV9,TRBJ2-2,TRBD1,.,TGTGCCAGCAGCGTAGCCGGGACAGGGACCGGGGAGCTGTTTTTT,CASSVAGTGTGELFF
14,TRBV2,TRBJ1-5,.,.,TGTGCCAGCAGTGAAGAGCTGGGGGGTCAGCCCCAGCATTTT,CASSEELGGQPQHF
16,TRBV11-2,TRBJ1-3,TRBD1,.,TGTGCCAGCAGCTTAGCAGGGGGCCTCGCTGGAAACACCATATATTTT,CASSLAGGLAGNTIYF
15,TRBV11-2,TRBJ1-3,.,.,TGTGCCAGCAGCTCCTCGACAGGCTCTGGAAACACCATATATTTT,CASSSSTGSGNTIYF
14,TRBV29-1,TRBJ2-3,.,.,TGCAGCGTTAATCAGGGGTTAGGAACAGATACGCAGTATTTT,CSVNQGLGTDTQYF
14,TRBV6-6,TRBJ2-5,.,.,TGTGCCAGCAGCACAGGACAGTTTCAAGAGACCCAGTACTTC,CASSTGQFQETQYF
15,TRBV28,TRBJ2-4,.,few,TGTGCCAGCAGTGAAGGAGGGGAAGCCAAAAACATTCAGTACTTC,CASSEGGEAKNIQYF
15,TRBV6-5,TRBJ2-2,.,.,TGTGCCAGCAGTAGGGGGAACAGAGTAGCCGGGGAGCTGTTTTTT,CASSRGNRVAGELFF
13,TRBV27,TRBJ1-2,.,.,TGTGCCAGCAGTGCGCTCACAGGGAGCGGCTACACCTTC,CASSALTGSGYTF
12,TRBV28,TRBJ1-1,.,.,TGTGCCAGCAGCTCCGTGGGGACTCGGCTTTTCTTT,CASSSVGTRLFF
15,TRBV19,TRBJ1-1,.,.,TGTGCCAGTAGTAATTCCGGGTTGCCAAACACTGAAGCTTTCTTT,CASSNSGLPNTEAFF
13,TRBV10-3,TRBJ1-4,.,.,TGTGCCATCAGTGAAAGGGAGGGGGAAAAACTGTTTTTT,CAISEREGEKLFF
15,TRBV9,TRBJ1-1,TRBD1,.,TGTGCCAGCAGCGCCCTAACAGGGGGCAACACTGAAGCTTTCTTT,CASSALTGGNTEAFF